This TCR beta chain was sequenced during a study of radiotherapy plus CTLA-4 blockade in lung cancer. Method: immunoSEQ multiplex PCR; TCRdb's copy keeps in-frame clones and lacks some. The sample consists of 60,000 to 70,000 clones, 70% to 80% of them appearing once. V was pared by 8 bases and J by 7 bases, with 17 bases between. Germline assignment: CDR1 MNHNS and CDR2 SASEGT. The CDR3 contains 13 residues. The chain links TRBV6-1 to TRBJ1-1; perhaps TRBD1 as D (5 bases). This receptor was identified in a human donor with non-small cell lung cancer who had a complete response to radiotherapy plus ipilimumab. Sequencing used peripheral blood, obtained from a patient treated with radiotherapy plus ipilimumab. CDR3 sequence: CASRLDSLVEAFF. The CDR3 DNA reads as TGTGCCAGCCGCCTAGACAGTCTCGTTGAAGCTTTCTTT.